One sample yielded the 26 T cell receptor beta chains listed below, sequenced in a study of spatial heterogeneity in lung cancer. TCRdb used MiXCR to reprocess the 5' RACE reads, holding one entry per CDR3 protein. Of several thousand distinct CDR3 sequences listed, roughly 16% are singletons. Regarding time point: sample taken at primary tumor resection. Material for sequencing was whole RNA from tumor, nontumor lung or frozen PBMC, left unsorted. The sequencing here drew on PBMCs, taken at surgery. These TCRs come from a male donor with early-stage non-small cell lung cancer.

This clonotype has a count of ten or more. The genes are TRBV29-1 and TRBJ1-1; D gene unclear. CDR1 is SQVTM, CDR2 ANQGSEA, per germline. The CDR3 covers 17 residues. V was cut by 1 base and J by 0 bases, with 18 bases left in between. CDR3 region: CSVEAEGRGYMNTEAFF. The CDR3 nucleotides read TGCAGCGTTGAAGCGGAGGGCCGAGGATATATGAACACTGAAGCTTTCTTT.

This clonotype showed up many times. CDR3 in DNA: TGTGCCAGCAGTGAAGCGCCCGGGACACTCTATGGCTACACCTTC. The encoded protein is CASSEAPGTLYGYTF. V gene TRBV6-1 combines with J gene TRBJ1-2, with a weak D call TRBD1 (6 bases). Deletions cut 0 bases from V and 4 bases from J, with 12 bases between. CDR3 size: 15 residues. Germline V lookup: CDR1 MNHNS, CDR2 SASEGT.

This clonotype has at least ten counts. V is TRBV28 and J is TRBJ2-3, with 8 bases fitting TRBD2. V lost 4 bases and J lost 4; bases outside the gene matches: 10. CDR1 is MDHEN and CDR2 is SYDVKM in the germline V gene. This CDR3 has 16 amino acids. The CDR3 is CASSSGVSGKADTQYF. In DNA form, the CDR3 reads TGTGCCAGCAGTTCAGGGGTTAGCGGGAAGGCAGATACGCAGTATTTT.

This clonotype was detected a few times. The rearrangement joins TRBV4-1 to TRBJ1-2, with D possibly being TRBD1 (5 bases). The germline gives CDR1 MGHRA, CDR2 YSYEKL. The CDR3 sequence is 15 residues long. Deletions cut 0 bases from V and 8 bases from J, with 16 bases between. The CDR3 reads CASSQDREGRGGYTF. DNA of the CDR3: TGCGCCAGCAGCCAAGATCGGGAGGGGCGGGGAGGCTACACCTTC.

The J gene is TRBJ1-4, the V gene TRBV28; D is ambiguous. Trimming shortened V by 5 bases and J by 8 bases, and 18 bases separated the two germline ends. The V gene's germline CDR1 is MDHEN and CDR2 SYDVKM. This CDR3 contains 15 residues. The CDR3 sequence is CASSRDVNLREKLFF. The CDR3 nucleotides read TGTGCCAGCAGTCGGGATGTCAACCTGAGGGAAAAACTGTTTTTT.

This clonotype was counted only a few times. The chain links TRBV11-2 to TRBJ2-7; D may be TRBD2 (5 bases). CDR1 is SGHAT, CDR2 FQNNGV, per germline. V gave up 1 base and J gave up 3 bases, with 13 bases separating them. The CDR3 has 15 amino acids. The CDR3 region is CASSLAREDYYEQYF. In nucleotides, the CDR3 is TGTGCCAGCAGCTTAGCTCGGGAAGACTACTACGAGCAGTACTTC.

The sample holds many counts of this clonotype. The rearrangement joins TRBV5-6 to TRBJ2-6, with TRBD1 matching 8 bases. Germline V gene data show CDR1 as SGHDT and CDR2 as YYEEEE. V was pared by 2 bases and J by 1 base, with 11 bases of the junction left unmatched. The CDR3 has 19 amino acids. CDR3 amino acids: CASSLVRGPLLSGANVLTF. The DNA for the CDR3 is TGTGCCAGCAGCTTAGTCAGGGGGCCCCTTTTGTCTGGGGCCAACGTCCTGACTTTC.

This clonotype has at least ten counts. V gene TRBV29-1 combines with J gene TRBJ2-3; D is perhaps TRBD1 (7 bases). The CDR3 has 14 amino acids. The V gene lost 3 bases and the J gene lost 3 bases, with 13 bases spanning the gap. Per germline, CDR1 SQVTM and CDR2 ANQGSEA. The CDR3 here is CSVDGAGGTDTQYF. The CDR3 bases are TGCAGCGTTGATGGGGCAGGGGGGACAGATACGCAGTATTTT.

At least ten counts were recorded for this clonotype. For the CDR3, the DNA is TGTGCCAGCAGTACGACAGGGTTGGAAAACATTCAGTACTTC. It is translated as CASSTTGLENIQYF. The genes are TRBV6-5 and TRBJ2-4, with TRBD1 matching over 7 bases. CDR1 and CDR2 from the germline V gene are MNHEY and SVGAGI. Trimming took 5 bases from V and 5 from J; bases not matched to a gene: 6. The CDR3 loop spans 14 amino acids.

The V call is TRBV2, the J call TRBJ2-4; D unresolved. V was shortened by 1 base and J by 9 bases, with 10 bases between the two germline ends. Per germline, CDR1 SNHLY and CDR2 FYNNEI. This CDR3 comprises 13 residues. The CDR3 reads CASSEEQAGIQYF. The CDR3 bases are TGTGCCAGCAGTGAAGAACAAGCTGGCATTCAGTACTTC.

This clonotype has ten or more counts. The CDR3 is CSAPGTGGISVSDEQYF. CDR3 sequence (DNA): TGCAGTGCTCCGGGGACAGGGGGTATCTCGGTATCGGACGAGCAGTACTTC. The chain employs TRBV20-1 and TRBJ2-7, with 11 bases that match TRBD1. With 5 bases clipped from V and 5 bases from J, the junction kept 17 bases outside the gene matches. Germline-derived CDR1 and CDR2 are DFQATT and SNEGSKA (reference sequence). The CDR3 is 17 residues long.

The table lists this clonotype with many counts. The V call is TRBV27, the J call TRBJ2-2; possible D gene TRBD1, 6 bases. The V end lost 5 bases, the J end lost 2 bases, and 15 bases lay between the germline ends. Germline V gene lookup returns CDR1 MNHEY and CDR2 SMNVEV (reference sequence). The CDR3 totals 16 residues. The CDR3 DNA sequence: TGTGCCAGCAGTCCAACGACGACAGGAAACACCGGGGAGCTGTTTTTT. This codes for CASSPTTTGNTGELFF.

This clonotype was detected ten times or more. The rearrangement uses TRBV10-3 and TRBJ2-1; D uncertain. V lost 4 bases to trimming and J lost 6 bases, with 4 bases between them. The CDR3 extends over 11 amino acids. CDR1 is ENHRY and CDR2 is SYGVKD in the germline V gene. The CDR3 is CAISAANEQFF. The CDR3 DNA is TGTGCCATCAGTGCTGCCAATGAGCAGTTCTTC.

The CDR3 DNA follows: TGTGCCAGCAGCTTAGCCCTTTGGGGTGAGCAGTTCTTC. As protein: CASSLALWGEQFF. This sequence joins TRBV7-9 and TRBJ2-1; the D is unclear. Between the trimmed V and J ends, which lost 0 bases and 9 bases, there was a span of 9 bases. The CDR3 spans 13 residues. Germline V lookup: CDR1 SEHNR, CDR2 FQNEAQ (reference sequence).

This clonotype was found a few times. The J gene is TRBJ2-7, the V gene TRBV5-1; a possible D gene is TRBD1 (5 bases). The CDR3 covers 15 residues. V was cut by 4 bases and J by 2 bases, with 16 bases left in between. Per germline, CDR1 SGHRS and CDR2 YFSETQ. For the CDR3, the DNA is TGCGCCAGCAGCGCAGACAGCTATGCTACCTACGAGCAGTACTTC. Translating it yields CASSADSYATYEQYF.

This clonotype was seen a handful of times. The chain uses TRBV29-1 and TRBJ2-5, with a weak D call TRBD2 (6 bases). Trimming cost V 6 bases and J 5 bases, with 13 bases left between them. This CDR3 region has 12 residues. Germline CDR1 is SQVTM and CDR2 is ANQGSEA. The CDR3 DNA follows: TGCAGCGTACCAGGTCGGGGGGAGACCCAGTACTTC. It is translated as CSVPGRGETQYF.

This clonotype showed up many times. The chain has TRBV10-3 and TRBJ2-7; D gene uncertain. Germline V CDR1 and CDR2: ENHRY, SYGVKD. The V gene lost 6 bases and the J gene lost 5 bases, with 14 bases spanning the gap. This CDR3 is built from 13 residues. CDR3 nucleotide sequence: TGTGCCATCAGCGAGGATGACGCGAACGAGCAGTACTTC. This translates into CAISEDDANEQYF.

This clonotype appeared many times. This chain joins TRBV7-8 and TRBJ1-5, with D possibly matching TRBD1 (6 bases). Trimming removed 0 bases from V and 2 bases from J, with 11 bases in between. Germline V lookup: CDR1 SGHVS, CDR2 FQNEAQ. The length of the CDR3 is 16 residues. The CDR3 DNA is TGTGCCAGCAGCTTAGCTAGTCGACAGGGCAATCAGCCCCAGCATTTT. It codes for CASSLASRQGNQPQHF.

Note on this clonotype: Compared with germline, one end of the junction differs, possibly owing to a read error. CDR3 loop: CASSRGSSTDTQYF. The CDR3 bases are TGCGCCAGCAGCCGAGGATCTAGCACTGATACGCAGTATTTT. V is TRBV5-1 and J is TRBJ2-3, with a weak D call TRBD2 (5 bases). CDR1 and CDR2 from the germline V gene are SGHRS and YFSETQ. CDR3 length: 14 amino acids.

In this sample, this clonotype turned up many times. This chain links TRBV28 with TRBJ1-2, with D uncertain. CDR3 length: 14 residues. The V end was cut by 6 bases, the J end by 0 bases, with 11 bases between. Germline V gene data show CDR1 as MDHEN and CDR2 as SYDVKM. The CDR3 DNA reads TGTGCCAGCAGCCTAAATCCAGCTAACTATGGCTACACCTTC. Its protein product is CASSLNPANYGYTF.

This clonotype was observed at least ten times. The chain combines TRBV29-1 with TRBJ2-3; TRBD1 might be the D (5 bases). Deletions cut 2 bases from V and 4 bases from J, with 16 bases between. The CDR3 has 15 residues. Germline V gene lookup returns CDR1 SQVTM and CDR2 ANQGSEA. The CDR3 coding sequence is TGCAGCGTTGAACTGGGGCAGGAGAGTGCAGATACGCAGTATTTT. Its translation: CSVELGQESADTQYF.

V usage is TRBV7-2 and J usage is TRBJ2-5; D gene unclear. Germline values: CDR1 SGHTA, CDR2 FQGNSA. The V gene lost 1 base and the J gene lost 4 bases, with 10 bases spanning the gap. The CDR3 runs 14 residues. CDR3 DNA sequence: TGTGCCAGCAGCTTAGTTTGGGAAGCAGAGACCCAGTACTTC. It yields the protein CASSLVWEAETQYF. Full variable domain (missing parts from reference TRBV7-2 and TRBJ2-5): GAGVSQSPSNKVTEKGKDVELRCDPISGHTALYWYRQSLGQGLEFLIYFQGNSAPDKSGLPSDRFSAERTGGSVSTLTIQRTQQEDSAVYLCASSLVWEAETQYFGPGTRLLVL.

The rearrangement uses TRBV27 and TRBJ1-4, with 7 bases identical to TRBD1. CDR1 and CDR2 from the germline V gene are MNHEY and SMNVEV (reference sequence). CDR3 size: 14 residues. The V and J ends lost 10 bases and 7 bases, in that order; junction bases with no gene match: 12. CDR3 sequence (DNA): TGTGCCACCAGGGGGGCTGAAGGGGGTGAAAAACTGTTTTTT. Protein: CATRGAEGGEKLFF.

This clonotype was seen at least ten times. CDR3 sequence: CASSAPGDTGELFF. As DNA, the CDR3 is TGTGCCAGCAGCGCCCCGGGGGACACCGGGGAGCTGTTTTTT. The chain uses TRBV3-1 and TRBJ2-2; possible D gene TRBD2, 6 bases. Per the germline V gene, CDR1 is LGHDT and CDR2 is YNNKEL (reference sequence). The CDR3 runs to 14 residues. The germline V and J ends were trimmed by 5 bases and 3 bases, with 10 bases remaining between them.

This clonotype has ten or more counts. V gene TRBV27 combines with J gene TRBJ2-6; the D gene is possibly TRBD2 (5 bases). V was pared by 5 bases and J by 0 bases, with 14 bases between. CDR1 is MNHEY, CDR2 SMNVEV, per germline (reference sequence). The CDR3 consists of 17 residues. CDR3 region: CASSLLGLFSGANVLTF. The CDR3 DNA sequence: TGTGCCAGCAGTCTACTTGGACTTTTCTCTGGGGCCAACGTCCTGACTTTC.

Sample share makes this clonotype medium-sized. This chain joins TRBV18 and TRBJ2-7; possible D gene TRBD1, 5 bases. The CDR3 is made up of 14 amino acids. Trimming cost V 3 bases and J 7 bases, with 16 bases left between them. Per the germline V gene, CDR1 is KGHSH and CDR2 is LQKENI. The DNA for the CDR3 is TGTGCCAGCTCACCCCAGGGATACTACGAGGAGCAGTACTTC. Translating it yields CASSPQGYYEEQYF.